Reported below is one T cell receptor beta chain. Its antigen is currently unknown. It was with a sample-barcoded 5' primer and a J-beta primer mix that a second PCR of roughly 7 to 12 cycles was run. The authors tagged each cDNA molecule using a template-switch adaptor with 12 random nucleotides. TCRdb re-called the 5' RACE reads with MiXCR, one entry per CDR3 protein. The data contain about 900,000 distinct CDR3 sequences, 55% to 65% of them seen just once; the ten biggest clones take up about 30%. This record comes from a study of blood T cells in healthy people across ages. General observations from the study: Significant beta diversity loss was already apparent by age roughly 43, declining roughly linearly.

CDR3 length: 16 amino acids. Trimming took 2 bases from V and 0 from J, leaving 11 bases between them. The germline gives CDR1 MNHNS, CDR2 SASEGT. Approximately 10 milliliters of peripheral blood were drawn from each donor into EDTA-treated tubes. V usage is TRBV6-1 and J usage is TRBJ1-5; D is ambiguous. Sample: blood. The origin of this receptor is a young man in good health. The CDR3 sequence: CASSELGSYSNQPQHF. The CDR3 DNA reads TGTGCCAGCAGTGAACTGGGCTCGTATAGCAATCAGCCCCAGCATTTT.